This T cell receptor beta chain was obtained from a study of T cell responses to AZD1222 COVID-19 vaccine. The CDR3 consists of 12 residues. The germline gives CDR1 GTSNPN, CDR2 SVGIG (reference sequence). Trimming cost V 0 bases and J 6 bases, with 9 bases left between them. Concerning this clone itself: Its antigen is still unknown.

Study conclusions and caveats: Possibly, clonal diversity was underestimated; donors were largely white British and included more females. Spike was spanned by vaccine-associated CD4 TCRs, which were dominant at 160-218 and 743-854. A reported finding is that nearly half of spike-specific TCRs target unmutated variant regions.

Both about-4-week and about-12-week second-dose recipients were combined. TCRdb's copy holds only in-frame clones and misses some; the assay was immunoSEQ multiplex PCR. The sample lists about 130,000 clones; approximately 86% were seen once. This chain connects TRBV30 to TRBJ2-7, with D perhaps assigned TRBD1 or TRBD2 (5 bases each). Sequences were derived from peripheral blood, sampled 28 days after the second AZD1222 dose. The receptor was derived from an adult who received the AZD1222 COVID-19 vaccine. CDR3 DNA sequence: TGTGCCTGGAGTGTATCGGGGCGCGAGCAGTACTTC. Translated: CAWSVSGREQYF.